This T cell receptor beta chain was identified during a study of blood T cell repertoires in COVID-19. Study details: Acute and convalescent COVID-19 specimens originated in the United States, Italy and Spain. PBMCs, B-cell-depleted T cells, or T cells were the source of the cDNA or gDNA that made up the material.

Assay: immunoSEQ multiplex PCR; the TCRdb copy retains only in-frame clones and omits some. The sample lists over 60,000 clones, roughly 82% occurring once. J gave up 3 bases and V 2 bases, and 3 bases lay outside the gene matches. Germline assignment: CDR1 KGHSH and CDR2 LQKENI. The CDR3 runs to 14 residues. Sequenced sample: peripheral blood. This receptor was identified in a human donor in a cohort sampled during active COVID-19. The V call is TRBV18, the J call TRBJ2-7, with 8 nucleotides matching TRBD1. CDR3 region: CASSPTDRVYEQYF. The CDR3 bases are TGTGCCAGCTCACCAACGGACAGGGTCTACGAGCAGTACTTC.